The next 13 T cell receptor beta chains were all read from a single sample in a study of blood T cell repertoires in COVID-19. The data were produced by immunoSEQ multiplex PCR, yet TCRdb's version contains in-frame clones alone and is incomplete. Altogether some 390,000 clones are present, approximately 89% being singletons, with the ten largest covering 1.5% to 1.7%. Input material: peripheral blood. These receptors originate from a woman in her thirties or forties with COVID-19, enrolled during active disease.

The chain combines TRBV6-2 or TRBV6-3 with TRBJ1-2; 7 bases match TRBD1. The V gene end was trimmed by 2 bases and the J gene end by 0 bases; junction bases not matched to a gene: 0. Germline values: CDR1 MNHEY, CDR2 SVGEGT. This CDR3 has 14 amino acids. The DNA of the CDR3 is TGTGCCAGCAGTTACGGGACAGCTAACTATGGCTACACCTTC. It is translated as CASSYGTANYGYTF.

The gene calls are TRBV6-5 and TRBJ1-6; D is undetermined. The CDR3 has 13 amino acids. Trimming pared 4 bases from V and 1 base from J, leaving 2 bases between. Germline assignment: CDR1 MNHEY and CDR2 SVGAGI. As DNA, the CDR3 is TGTGCCAGCAGTTTATCCTATAATTCACCCCTCCACTTT. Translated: CASSLSYNSPLHF.

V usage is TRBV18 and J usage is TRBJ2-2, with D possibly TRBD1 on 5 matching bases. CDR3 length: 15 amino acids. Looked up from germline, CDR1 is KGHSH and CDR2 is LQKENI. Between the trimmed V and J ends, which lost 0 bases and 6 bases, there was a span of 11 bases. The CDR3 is CASSPPQGWAGELFF. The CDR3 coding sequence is TGTGCCAGCTCACCACCTCAGGGATGGGCCGGGGAGCTGTTTTTT. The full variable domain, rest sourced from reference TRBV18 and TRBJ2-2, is NAGVMQNPRHLVRRRGQEARLRCSPMKGHSHVYWYRQLPEEGLKFMVYLQKENIIDESGMPKERFSAEFPKEGPSILRIQQVVRGDSAAYFCASSPPQGWAGELFFGEGSRLTVL.

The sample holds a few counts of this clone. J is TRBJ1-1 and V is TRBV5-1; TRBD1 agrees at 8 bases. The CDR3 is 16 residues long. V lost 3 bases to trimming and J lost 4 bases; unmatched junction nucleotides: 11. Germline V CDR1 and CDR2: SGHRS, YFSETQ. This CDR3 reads CASSWTGTSLGTEAFF. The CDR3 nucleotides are TGCGCCAGCAGCTGGACAGGGACGTCTTTGGGCACTGAAGCTTTCTTT.

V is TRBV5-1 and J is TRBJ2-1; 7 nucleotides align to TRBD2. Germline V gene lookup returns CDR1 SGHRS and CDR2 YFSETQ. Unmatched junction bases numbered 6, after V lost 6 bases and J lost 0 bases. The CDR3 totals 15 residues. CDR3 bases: TGCGCCAGCACCTACGGGGGGTCCTCCTACAATGAGCAGTTCTTC. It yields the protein CASTYGGSSYNEQFF.

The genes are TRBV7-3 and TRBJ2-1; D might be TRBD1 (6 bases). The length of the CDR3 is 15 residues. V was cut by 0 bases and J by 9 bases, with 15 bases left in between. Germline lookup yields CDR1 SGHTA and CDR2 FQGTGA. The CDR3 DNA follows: TGTGCCAGCAGCTTAACGCCCCACAGAGGGGGTGAGCAGTTCTTC. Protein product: CASSLTPHRGGEQFF.

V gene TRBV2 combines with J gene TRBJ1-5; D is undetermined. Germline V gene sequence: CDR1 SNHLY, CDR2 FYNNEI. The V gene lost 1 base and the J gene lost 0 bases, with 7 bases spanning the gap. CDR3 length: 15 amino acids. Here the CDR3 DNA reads TGTGCCAGCAGTGAAGGTTGGAGTAGCAATCAGCCCCAGCATTTT. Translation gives CASSEGWSSNQPQHF.

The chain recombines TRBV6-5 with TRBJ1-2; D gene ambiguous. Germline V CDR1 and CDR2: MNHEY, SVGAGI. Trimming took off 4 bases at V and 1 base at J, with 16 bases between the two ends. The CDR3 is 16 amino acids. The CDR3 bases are TGTGCCAGCAGTTCCCCTCATCGAGATAATAACTATGGCTACACCTTC. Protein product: CASSSPHRDNNYGYTF.

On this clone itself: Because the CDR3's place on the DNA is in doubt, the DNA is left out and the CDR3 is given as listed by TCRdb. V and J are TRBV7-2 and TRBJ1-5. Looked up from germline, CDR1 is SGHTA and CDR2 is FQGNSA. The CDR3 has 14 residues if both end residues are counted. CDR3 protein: CASSSGGSNQPQHF.

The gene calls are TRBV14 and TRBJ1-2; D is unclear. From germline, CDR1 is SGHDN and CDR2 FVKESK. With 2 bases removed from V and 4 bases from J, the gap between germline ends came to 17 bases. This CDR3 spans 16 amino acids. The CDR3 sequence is CASSQSAWANFYGYTF. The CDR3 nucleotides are TGTGCCAGCAGCCAATCAGCTTGGGCGAACTTCTATGGCTACACCTTC. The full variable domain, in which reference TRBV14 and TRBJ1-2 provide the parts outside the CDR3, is EAGVTQFPSHSVIEKGQTVTLRCDPISGHDNLYWYRRVMGKEIKFLLHFVKESKQDESGMPNNRFLAERTGGTYSTLKVQPAELEDSGVYFCASSQSAWANFYGYTFGSGTRLTVV.

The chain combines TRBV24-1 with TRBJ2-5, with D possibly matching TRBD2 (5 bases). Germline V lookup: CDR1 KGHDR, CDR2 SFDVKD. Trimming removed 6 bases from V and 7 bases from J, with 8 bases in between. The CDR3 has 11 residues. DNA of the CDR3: TGTGCCACCAGTTACGAGGGGACCCAGTACTTC. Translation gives CATSYEGTQYF.

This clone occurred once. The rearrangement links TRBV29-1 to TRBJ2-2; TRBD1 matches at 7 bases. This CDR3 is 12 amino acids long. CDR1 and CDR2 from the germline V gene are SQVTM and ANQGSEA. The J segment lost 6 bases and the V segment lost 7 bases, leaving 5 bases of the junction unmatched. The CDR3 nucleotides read TGCAGCGGAAACCAGGGGGCCGGGGAGCTGTTTTTT. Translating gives CSGNQGAGELFF.

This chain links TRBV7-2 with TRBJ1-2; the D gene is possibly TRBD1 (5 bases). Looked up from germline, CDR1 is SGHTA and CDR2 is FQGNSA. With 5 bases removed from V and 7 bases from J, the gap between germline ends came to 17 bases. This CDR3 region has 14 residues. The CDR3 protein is CASSLRFQGGGYTF. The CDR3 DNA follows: TGTGCCAGCAGCCTTAGGTTTCAGGGTGGTGGCTACACCTTC.